Presented here are 22 T cell receptor beta chains from one specimen sequenced in a study of T-cell memory formation after mild COVID-19. TCRdb redid the calling of the 5' RACE reads with MiXCR, one entry per CDR3 protein. The data contain about 320,000 distinct CDR3 sequences, roughly an eighth of them seen just once; the ten biggest clones take up roughly a fifth. Sequenced sample: PBMCs or a T cell subset sorted from them (not recorded which). Receptors were obtained from a man aged 18 to 30 who had mild COVID-19 (a few samples of this study predate the infection). Cell type and time point are not known.

V gene TRBV11-2 combines with J gene TRBJ2-1; a possible D gene is TRBD2 (5 bases). CDR1 and CDR2 (germline): SGHAT, FQNNGV. V was clipped by 2 bases and J by 0 bases, with 17 bases between them. The CDR3 loop spans 18 amino acids. The chain's CDR3 is CASSLLRATGSSYNEQFF. The CDR3 nucleotides read TGTGCCAGCAGCTTATTGCGTGCGACGGGAAGCTCCTACAATGAGCAGTTCTTC.

This chain joins TRBV24-1 and TRBJ2-1; D not certain. The CDR3 is made up of 11 amino acids. Germline CDR1 reads KGHDR; CDR2 reads SFDVKD. V dropped 10 bases and J dropped 6 bases, with 9 bases sitting between them. DNA for the CDR3: TGTGCCACGGGGTTCCTCAATGAGCAGTTCTTC. Amino acid sequence: CATGFLNEQFF.

This clonotype was detected only a few times. This sequence joins TRBV4-3 and TRBJ2-2; no definite D call. The CDR3 runs to 17 residues. V was shortened by 0 bases and J by 1 base, with 12 bases between the two germline ends. Germline V gene lookup returns CDR1 LGHNA and CDR2 YSLEER. The CDR3 reads CASSQESLWGNTGELFF. The CDR3 nucleotides are TGCGCCAGCAGCCAAGAATCTCTCTGGGGGAACACCGGGGAGCTGTTTTTT.

This clonotype was detected only a few times. This chain connects TRBV29-1 to TRBJ2-1; no clear D. V was trimmed by 3 bases and J by 10 bases, leaving 13 bases between them. The CDR3 is 12 amino acids. Germline values: CDR1 SQVTM, CDR2 ANQGSEA. CDR3 in amino acids: CSVDRPTREQFF. The CDR3 bases are TGCAGCGTTGATAGACCAACTCGGGAGCAGTTCTTC.

This chain uses TRBV18 with TRBJ2-3, with 7 bases matching TRBD1. Germline assignment: CDR1 KGHSH and CDR2 LQKENI. The CDR3 covers 14 residues. J lost 2 bases, V lost 8 bases, and 7 bases had no gene match. The CDR3 region has the DNA TGTGCCAGCAAAGAGGGACAGCCCACAGATACGCAGTATTTT. Protein sequence: CASKEGQPTDTQYF.

The rearrangement uses TRBV5-1 and TRBJ2-7; D gene ambiguous. V lost 0 bases and J lost 2, with 9 bases in between. Germline V gene data show CDR1 as SGHRS and CDR2 as YFSETQ. The CDR3 contains 14 residues. The CDR3 reads CASSLDLGPYEQYF. Written as DNA, the CDR3 is TGCGCCAGCAGCTTGGATCTCGGCCCCTACGAGCAGTACTTC. Looking up the rest from reference TRBV5-1 and TRBJ2-7 gives the full variable domain: KAGVTQTPRYLIKTRGQQVTLSCSPISGHRSVSWYQQTPGQGLQFLFEYFSETQRNKGNFPGRFSGRQFSNSRSEMNVSTLELGDSALYLCASSLDLGPYEQYFGPGTRLTVT.

This sequence joins TRBV29-1 and TRBJ1-2; D is uncertain. This CDR3 contains 13 residues. V lost 2 bases and J lost 0, with 7 bases in between. The germline V gene encodes CDR1 SQVTM and CDR2 ANQGSEA. The CDR3: CSVETSANYGYTF. The CDR3 DNA sequence: TGCAGCGTTGAAACTTCAGCTAACTATGGCTACACCTTC. Full variable domain (outside the CDR3, taken from reference TRBV29-1 and TRBJ1-2): SAVISQKPSRDICQRGTSLTIQCQVDSQVTMMFWYRQQPGQSLTLIATANQGSEATYESGFVIDKFPISRPNLTFSTLTVSNMSPEDSSIYLCSVETSANYGYTFGSGTRLTVV.

The chain carries TRBV7-3 and TRBJ2-5; D possibly corresponds to TRBD1 (7 bases). The CDR3 runs 13 residues. Germline CDR1 reads SGHTA; CDR2 reads FQGTGA. Trimming removed 4 bases from V and 7 bases from J, with 13 bases in between. The CDR3 loop is CASSSGDSGTQYF. The CDR3 DNA follows: TGTGCCAGCAGCTCGGGGGACAGTGGGACCCAGTACTTC.

The J gene is TRBJ1-1, the V gene TRBV30; TRBD1 aligns across 8 bases. Looked up from germline, CDR1 is GTSNPN and CDR2 is SVGIG (reference sequence). The CDR3 length is 12 residues. After removal of 8 bases from V and 1 base from J, the junction contained 3 bases not matched to a gene. CDR3 in DNA: TGTGCCAGCGACAGGGGGAACACTGAAGCTTTCTTT. This sequence encodes CASDRGNTEAFF. The variable domain in full, completed from reference TRBV30 and TRBJ1-1, reads SQTIHQWPATLVQPVGSPLSLECTVEGTSNPNLYWYRQAAGRGLQLLFYSVGIGQISSEVPQNLSASRPQDRQFILSSKKLLLSDSGFYLCASDRGNTEAFFGQGTRLTVV.

Many counts were recorded for this clonotype. CDR3 amino acids: CASSATGGRGYGYTF. DNA for the CDR3: TGTGCCAGCAGCGCTACAGGGGGCAGGGGCTATGGCTACACCTTC. The chain carries TRBV12-3 or TRBV12-4 and TRBJ1-2, with 9 positions matching TRBD1. The CDR3 is 15 amino acids. Germline trimming cut 6 bases from V and 4 bases from J; bases unmatched to any gene: 9.

The chain is built from TRBV10-3 and TRBJ1-1, with no clear D. CDR1 and CDR2 from the germline V gene are ENHRY and SYGVKD. This CDR3 is built from 13 residues. With 3 bases removed from V and 1 base from J, the gap between germline ends came to 6 bases. CDR3 region: CAISDLGNTEAFF. The CDR3 DNA sequence: TGTGCCATCAGTGATCTTGGGAACACTGAAGCTTTCTTT.

The chain is built from TRBV9 and TRBJ2-1, with 11 bases that match TRBD2. V gave up 0 bases and J gave up 14 bases; unmatched junction bases: 7. This CDR3 is built from 14 residues. Germline CDR1 is SGDLS and CDR2 is YYNGEE. The CDR3, as DNA: TGTGCCAGCAGCGTAGATTACGTAGCGGGGGGGAAGTTCTTC. Translating it yields CASSVDYVAGGKFF. The variable domain in full, completed from reference TRBV9 and TRBJ2-1, reads DSGVTQTPKHLITATGQRVTLRCSPRSGDLSVYWYQQSLDQGLQFLIQYYNGEERAKGNILERFSAQQFPDLHSELNLSSLELGDSALYFCASSVDYVAGGKFFGPGTRLTVL.

The chain links TRBV11-3 to TRBJ2-3; a weak D match, TRBD1 (7 bases). V gave up 5 bases and J gave up 5 bases, with 20 bases separating them. The CDR3 has 16 residues. Germline values: CDR1 SGHNT, CDR2 YENEEA. The CDR3 region is CASSAWASGGLDTQYF. CDR3 nucleotide sequence: TGTGCCAGCAGCGCATGGGCATCAGGGGGACTAGATACGCAGTATTTT.

The rearrangement joins TRBV9 to TRBJ2-3; 8 bases line up with TRBD1. CDR1 and CDR2 from the germline V gene are SGDLS and YYNGEE. V gave up 0 bases and J gave up 3 bases; unmatched junction bases: 6. The CDR3 is made up of 16 amino acids. The CDR3 region has the DNA TGTGCCAGCAGCGTAGGGAGACAGGGGCGAACAGATACGCAGTATTTT. This sequence encodes CASSVGRQGRTDTQYF.

This clonotype was seen more than once but under ten times. The DNA of the CDR3 is TGTGCCAGCAGTTTTGTGAGGGTAGGGAGAAACACCATATATTTT. It codes for CASSFVRVGRNTIYF. The genes are TRBV12-3 or TRBV12-4 and TRBJ1-3; no clear D gene. V lost 3 bases, J lost 5 bases, and 14 bases lay in between. This CDR3 comprises 15 residues.

The rearrangement uses TRBV25-1 and TRBJ2-5, with D tentatively TRBD2 (5 bases). The V gene lost 2 bases and the J gene lost 7 bases, with 14 bases spanning the gap. The CDR3 is 14 amino acids. The germline CDR1 and CDR2 sequences are MGHDK and SYGVNS. CDR3 protein: CASSELRGPGTQYF. DNA for the CDR3: TGTGCCAGCAGTGAACTACGAGGGCCCGGGACCCAGTACTTC.

The chain combines TRBV11-3 with TRBJ2-1, with D possibly matching TRBD2 (7 bases). Germline CDR1 is SGHNT and CDR2 is YENEEA. Trimming removed 5 bases from V and 5 bases from J, with 19 bases in between. The CDR3 spans 16 residues. The CDR3 nucleotides read TGTGCCAGCAGCCTTGGGGGGGGCGGGAGTCACAATGAGCAGTTCTTC. Its translation is CASSLGGGGSHNEQFF.

In its sample, this clonotype was seen a few times. This rearrangement joins TRBV7-2 to TRBJ1-3; D remains ambiguous. The CDR3 sequence is 14 residues long. Between the trimmed V and J ends, which lost 4 bases and 4 bases, there was a span of 11 bases. Germline V CDR1 and CDR2: SGHTA, FQGNSA. The CDR3 spells CASSSARAGNTIYF. As DNA, the CDR3 is TGTGCCAGCAGCTCCGCGAGGGCCGGAAACACCATATATTTT. Supplemented by reference TRBV7-2 and TRBJ1-3, the full variable domain reads GAGVSQSPSNKVTEKGKDVELRCDPISGHTALYWYRQSLGQGLEFLIYFQGNSAPDKSGLPSDRFSAERTGGSVSTLTIQRTQQEDSAVYLCASSSARAGNTIYFGEGSWLTVV.

This clonotype has only a few counts. V usage is TRBV4-1 and J usage is TRBJ1-6, with a tentative D call TRBD1 (5 bases). This CDR3 has 15 residues. With 2 bases removed from V and 7 bases from J, the gap between germline ends came to 12 bases. Germline CDR1 is MGHRA and CDR2 is YSYEKL. The CDR3 loop reads CASSQMGLINSPLHF. The DNA for the CDR3 is TGCGCCAGCAGCCAAATGGGGCTTATCAATTCACCCCTCCACTTT.

The genes are TRBV5-1 and TRBJ2-3; D ambiguous. There are 15 residues in the CDR3. The V end was cut by 0 bases, the J end by 1 base, with 9 bases between. Per the germline V gene, CDR1 is SGHRS and CDR2 is YFSETQ. CDR3 in amino acids: CASSLDGSRTDTQYF. The CDR3 nucleotides read TGCGCCAGCAGCTTGGATGGCAGTCGCACAGATACGCAGTATTTT. The full variable domain, in which reference TRBV5-1 and TRBJ2-3 provide the parts outside the CDR3, is KAGVTQTPRYLIKTRGQQVTLSCSPISGHRSVSWYQQTPGQGLQFLFEYFSETQRNKGNFPGRFSGRQFSNSRSEMNVSTLELGDSALYLCASSLDGSRTDTQYFGPGTRLTVL.

This clonotype was counted a few times. The chain recombines TRBV5-1 with TRBJ2-2, with D perhaps being TRBD1 or TRBD2 (5 bases each). The CDR3 totals 16 residues. Germline V lookup: CDR1 SGHRS, CDR2 YFSETQ. V lost 0 bases, J lost 4 bases, and 13 bases lay in between. The CDR3 here is CASSLVVGAGTGELFF. The CDR3 bases are TGCGCCAGCAGCTTGGTGGTCGGGGCCGGCACCGGGGAGCTGTTTTTT.

CDR3 sequence reads: CASQTDRRKYNEKLFF. CDR3 DNA sequence: TGTGCCAGCCAAACGGACCGCAGAAAGTATAATGAAAAACTGTTTTTT. The V gene is TRBV6-6, the J gene TRBJ1-4; D uncertain. The CDR3 loop spans 16 amino acids. CDR1 and CDR2 from the germline V gene are MNHNY and SVGAGI (reference sequence). The ends were cut back, 8 bases at V and 4 bases at J, with 20 bases in the middle.